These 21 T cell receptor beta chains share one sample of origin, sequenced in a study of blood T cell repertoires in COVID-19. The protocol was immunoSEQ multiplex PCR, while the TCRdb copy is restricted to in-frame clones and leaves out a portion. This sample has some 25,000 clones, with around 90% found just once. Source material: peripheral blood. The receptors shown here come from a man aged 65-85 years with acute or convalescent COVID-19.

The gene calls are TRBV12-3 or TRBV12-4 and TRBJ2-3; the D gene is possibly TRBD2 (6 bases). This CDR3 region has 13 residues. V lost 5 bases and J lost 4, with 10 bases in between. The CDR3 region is CASSQTSSDTQYF. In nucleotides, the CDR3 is TGTGCCAGCAGTCAGACTAGTTCAGATACGCAGTATTTT.

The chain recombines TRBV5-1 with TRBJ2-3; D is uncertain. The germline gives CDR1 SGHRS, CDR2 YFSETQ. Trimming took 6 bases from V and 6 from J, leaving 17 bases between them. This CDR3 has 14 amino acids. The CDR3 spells CASTPERLPDTQYF. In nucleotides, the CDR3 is TGCGCCAGCACCCCAGAGAGGCTCCCGGATACGCAGTATTTT.

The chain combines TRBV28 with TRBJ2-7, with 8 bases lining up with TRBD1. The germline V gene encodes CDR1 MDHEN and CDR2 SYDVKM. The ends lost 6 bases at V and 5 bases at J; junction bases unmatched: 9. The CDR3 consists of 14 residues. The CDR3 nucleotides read TGTGCCAGCAGGATGACAGGGGATCACCACGAGCAGTACTTC. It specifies CASRMTGDHHEQYF.

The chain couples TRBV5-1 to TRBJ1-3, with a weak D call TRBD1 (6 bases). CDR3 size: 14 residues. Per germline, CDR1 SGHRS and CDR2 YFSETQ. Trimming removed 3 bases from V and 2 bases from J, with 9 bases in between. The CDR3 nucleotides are TGCGCCAGCAGCTCACAGGGCCCTGGAAACACCATATATTTT. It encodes CASSSQGPGNTIYF.

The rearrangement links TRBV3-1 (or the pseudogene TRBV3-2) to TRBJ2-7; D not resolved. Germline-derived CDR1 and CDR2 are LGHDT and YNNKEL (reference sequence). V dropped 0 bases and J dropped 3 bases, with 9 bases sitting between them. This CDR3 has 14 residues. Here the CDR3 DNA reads TGTGCCAGCAGCCAAGAGGTGCTAGTCTACGAGCAGTACTTC. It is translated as CASSQEVLVYEQYF.

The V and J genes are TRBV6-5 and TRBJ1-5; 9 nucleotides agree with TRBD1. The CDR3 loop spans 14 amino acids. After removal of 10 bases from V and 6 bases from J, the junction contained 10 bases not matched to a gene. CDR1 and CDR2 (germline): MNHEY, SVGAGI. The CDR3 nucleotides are TGTGCCACTCAACAGGGGGCAATGGGTCAGCCCCAGCATTTT. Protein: CATQQGAMGQPQHF.

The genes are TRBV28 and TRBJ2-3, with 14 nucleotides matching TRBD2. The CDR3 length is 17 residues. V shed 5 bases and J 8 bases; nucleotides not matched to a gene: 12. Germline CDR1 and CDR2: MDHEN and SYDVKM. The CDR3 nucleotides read TGTGCCAGCAGTCCCCCACCGGGACTAGCGGGAGTTACTACGCAGTATTTT. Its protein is CASSPPPGLAGVTTQYF. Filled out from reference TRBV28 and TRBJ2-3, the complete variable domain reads DVKVTQSSRYLVKRTGEKVFLECVQDMDHENMFWYRQDPGLGLRLIYFSYDVKMKEKGDIPEGYSVSREKKERFSLILESASTNQTSMYLCASSPPPGLAGVTTQYFGPGTRLTVL.

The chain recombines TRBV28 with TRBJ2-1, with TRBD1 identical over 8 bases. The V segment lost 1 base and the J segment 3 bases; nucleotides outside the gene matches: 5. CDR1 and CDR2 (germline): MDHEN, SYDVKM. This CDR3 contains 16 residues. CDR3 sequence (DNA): TGTGCCAGCAGTTTATATGCGGGACAGGTCTACAATGAGCAGTTCTTC. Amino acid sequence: CASSLYAGQVYNEQFF. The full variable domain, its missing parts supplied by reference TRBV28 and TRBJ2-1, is DVKVTQSSRYLVKRTGEKVFLECVQDMDHENMFWYRQDPGLGLRLIYFSYDVKMKEKGDIPEGYSVSREKKERFSLILESASTNQTSMYLCASSLYAGQVYNEQFFGPGTRLTVL.

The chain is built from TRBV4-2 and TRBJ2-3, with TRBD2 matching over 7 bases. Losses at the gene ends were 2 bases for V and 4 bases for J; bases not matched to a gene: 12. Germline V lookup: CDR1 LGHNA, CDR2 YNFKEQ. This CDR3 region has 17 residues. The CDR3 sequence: CASSQWAEGREPDTQYF. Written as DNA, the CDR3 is TGTGCCAGCAGCCAATGGGCCGAAGGGCGGGAGCCAGATACGCAGTATTTT.

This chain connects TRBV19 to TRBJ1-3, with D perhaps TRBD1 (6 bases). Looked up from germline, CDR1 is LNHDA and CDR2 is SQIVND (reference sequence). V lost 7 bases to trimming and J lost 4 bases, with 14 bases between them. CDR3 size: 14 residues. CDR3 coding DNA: TGTGCCAGTACTCTAAGGGGGAACGGAAACACCATATATTTT. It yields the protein CASTLRGNGNTIYF. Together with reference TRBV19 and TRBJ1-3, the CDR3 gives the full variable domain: DGGITQSPKYLFRKEGQNVTLSCEQNLNHDAMYWYRQDPGQGLRLIYYSQIVNDFQKGDIAEGYSVSREKKESFPLTVTSAQKNPTAFYLCASTLRGNGNTIYFGEGSWLTVV.

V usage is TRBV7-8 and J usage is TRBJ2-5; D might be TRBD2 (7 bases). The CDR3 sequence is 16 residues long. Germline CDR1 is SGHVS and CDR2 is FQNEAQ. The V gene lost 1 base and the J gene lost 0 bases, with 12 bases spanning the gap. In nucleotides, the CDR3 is TGTGCCAGCAGCTTAGAGGGGGGGGCCTACCAAGAGACCCAGTACTTC. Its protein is CASSLEGGAYQETQYF.

For the CDR3, the DNA is TGCGCCAGCAGCCCAGAGGGGGGGGGCACTGAAGCTTTCTTT. Encoded protein: CASSPEGGGTEAFF. This rearrangement joins TRBV5-1 to TRBJ1-1; possible D gene TRBD1, 6 bases. Trimming stripped 4 bases from V and 4 bases from J, with 14 bases between. The germline V gene has CDR1 SGHRS and CDR2 YFSETQ. This CDR3 region has 14 residues.

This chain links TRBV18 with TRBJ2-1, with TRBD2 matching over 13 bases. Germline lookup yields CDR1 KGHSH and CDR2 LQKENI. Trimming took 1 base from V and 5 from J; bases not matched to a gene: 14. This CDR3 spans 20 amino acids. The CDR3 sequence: CASSPRLIPGLAGRNNEQFF. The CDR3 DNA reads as TGTGCCAGCTCACCACGATTGATTCCGGGACTAGCGGGACGAAACAATGAGCAGTTCTTC.

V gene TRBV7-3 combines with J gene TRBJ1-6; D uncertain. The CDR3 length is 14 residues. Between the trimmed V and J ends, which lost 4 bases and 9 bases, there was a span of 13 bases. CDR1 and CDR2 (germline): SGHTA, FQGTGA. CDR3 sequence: CASSYLSEGSPLHF. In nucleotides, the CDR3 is TGTGCCAGCAGCTATCTAAGTGAGGGTTCACCCCTCCACTTT.

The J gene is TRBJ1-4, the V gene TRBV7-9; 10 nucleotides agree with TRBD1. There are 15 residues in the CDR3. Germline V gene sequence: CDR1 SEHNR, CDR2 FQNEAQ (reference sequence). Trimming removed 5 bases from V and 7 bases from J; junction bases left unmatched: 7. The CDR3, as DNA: TGTGCCAGCAGCACCAGACAGGGGGCAGGTGAAAAACTGTTTTTT. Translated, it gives CASSTRQGAGEKLFF.

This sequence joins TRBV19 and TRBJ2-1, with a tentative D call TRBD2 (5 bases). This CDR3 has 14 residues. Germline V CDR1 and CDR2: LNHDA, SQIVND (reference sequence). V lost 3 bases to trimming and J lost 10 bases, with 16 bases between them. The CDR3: CASSIGGPGEEQFF. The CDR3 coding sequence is TGTGCCAGTAGTATTGGAGGTCCCGGAGAAGAGCAGTTCTTC.

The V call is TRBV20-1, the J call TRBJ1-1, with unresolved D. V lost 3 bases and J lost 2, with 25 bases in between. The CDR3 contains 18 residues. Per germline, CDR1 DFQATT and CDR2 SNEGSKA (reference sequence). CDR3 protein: CSASTVSGVHEYNTEAFF. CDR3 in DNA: TGCAGTGCTAGTACGGTGTCGGGAGTACATGAGTATAACACTGAAGCTTTCTTT.

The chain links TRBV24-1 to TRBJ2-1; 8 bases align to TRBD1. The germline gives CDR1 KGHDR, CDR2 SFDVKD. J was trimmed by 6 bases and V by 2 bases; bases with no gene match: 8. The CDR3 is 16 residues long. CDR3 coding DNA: TGTGCCACCAGTGATTCCGGACAGGGCCTCCTCAATGAGCAGTTCTTC. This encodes CATSDSGQGLLNEQFF.

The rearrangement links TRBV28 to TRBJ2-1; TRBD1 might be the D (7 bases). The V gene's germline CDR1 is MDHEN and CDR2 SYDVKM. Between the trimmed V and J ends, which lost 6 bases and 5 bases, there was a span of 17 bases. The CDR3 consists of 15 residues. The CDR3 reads CASRVGGGPDNEQFF. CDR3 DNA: TGTGCCAGCAGGGTAGGAGGGGGCCCTGACAATGAGCAGTTCTTC. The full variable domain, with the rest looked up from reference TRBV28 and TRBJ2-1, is DVKVTQSSRYLVKRTGEKVFLECVQDMDHENMFWYRQDPGLGLRLIYFSYDVKMKEKGDIPEGYSVSREKKERFSLILESASTNQTSMYLCASRVGGGPDNEQFFGPGTRLTVL.

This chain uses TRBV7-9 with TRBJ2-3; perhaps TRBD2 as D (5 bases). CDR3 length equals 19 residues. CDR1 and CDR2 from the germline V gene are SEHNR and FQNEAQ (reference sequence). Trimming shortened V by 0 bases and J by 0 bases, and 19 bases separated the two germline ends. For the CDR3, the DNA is TGTGCCAGCAGCTTAGCGTATGAGCGGATCATTACTAGCACAGATACGCAGTATTTT. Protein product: CASSLAYERIITSTDTQYF.

This CDR3 is CASSSIGTSNYGYTF. The CDR3 nucleotides read TGTGCCAGCAGTTCCATAGGGACTAGCAACTATGGCTACACCTTC. The chain couples TRBV2 to TRBJ1-2; D may be TRBD1 (5 bases). V gave up 5 bases and J gave up 2 bases, with 15 bases separating them. In germline, CDR1 is SNHLY, CDR2 FYNNEI. This CDR3 comprises 15 residues.